This T cell receptor beta chain was observed in a study of CD8+ T cells in alopecia areata (dated by TCRdb to between 2018 and 2020). For the wider study: The treated patients took part in an open-label pilot trial in which moderate-to-severe alopecia areata was treated with oral tofacitinib at 5 to 10 mg twice daily. Patients received tofacitinib for 6 to 18 months and were then followed off drug for 6 months to check for delayed response and recurrence. The study used high-throughput TCRbeta sequencing to examine T cell clonal expansion in alopecia areata, in both the C3H/HeJ mouse model and human patients. In humans, TCRbeta sequencing was performed on scalp tissue and on sorted CD4+ and CD8+ peripheral blood T cells from healthy controls and from patients with patchy or totalis/universalis alopecia areata. Patients on tofacitinib were biopsied at baseline and after 4 and 24 weeks of treatment, and several of the patients also had a later scalp biopsy. Scalp clonality was compared across normal scalp (n=4), patchy alopecia areata scalp (n=8), and alopecia totalis/universalis scalp (n=8). RNA came from the PAXgene miRNA kit for fixed scalp, the miRNeasy kit for PBMCs, and the RNeasy kit for mouse skin. immunoSEQ multiplex PCR using 35 Vbeta forward primers and 13 Jbeta reverse primers was used to amplify TCRbeta CDR3 regions. What the work shows at the level of the full study, not this receptor alone: Unlike mouse skin, where gammadelta T cells dominate, normal human skin contains resident alphabeta T cells that get sequenced too, which complicates analysis of the scalp TCR repertoire. Lesional scalp, especially in alopecia totalis/universalis, showed higher clonality and more expanded CD8+ clones than normal scalp, suggesting antigenic drive. Shared TCR sequences between patients were less evident than in mice, which may be partly attributable to HLA diversity in the patient population.

Lesional scalp punch biopsies and peripheral blood were collected from alopecia areata patients. PBMCs were separated by density centrifugation and stained for CD3, CD4 and CD8, after which CD4+ and CD8+ T cells were sorted on a FACSAria. Library creation used the immunoSEQ multiplex PCR assay. RNA was extracted from all samples and reverse transcribed into cDNA, which served as template for TCR sequencing. First-strand cDNA was synthesized using SuperScript III with a 2:1 mix of oligo-dT and random hexamers. A synthetic immune receptor repertoire was used to measure amplification bias, and any remaining bias was corrected computationally. The authors' pipeline ran thus. Raw reads were preprocessed to remove errors, and CDR3 was defined according to IMGT conventions as the region from the conserved cysteine to phenylalanine. Clonality was computed as 1 minus the Shannon entropy, with the entropy normalized by log2 of the number of productive unique TCRs. CD4 or CD8 identity of scalp clones was inferred by cross-referencing scalp TCRbeta sequences with sorted blood CD4 and CD8 repertoires. TCRdb stores this immuneACCESS table with in-frame sequences only. Part of the clones is absent; in the studies checked, under half of the shortfall reflects unresolved V genes, and no reason is known for the rest. The D gene and trimming were derived from the DNA, and the V and J assignments and clone size from that table. The sample profile shows 140,000 to 150,000 clones; approximately 45% of them were found once. 6.5% to 7.5% of the sample belongs to the ten largest clones.

The CDR3, cysteine through phenylalanine, is 11 amino acids long. The read is trimmed to its CDR3 DNA, 33 bases read in frame from base 1. Looking up the germline V gene (reference sequence) yields CDR1 LNHDA and CDR2 SQIVND. Trimming removed 7 bases from V and 8 bases from J, leaving 11 bases between the germline ends. About this clone itself: Its antigen has not been determined. Base qualities are not recorded, but no much larger clone differs from it by a single base.

The rearrangement joined TRBV19 to TRBJ1-1; no D gene call is confident. The TCR was taken from a human donor with alopecia areata. Sequencing was performed on CD4+ T cells sorted from blood. The CDR3 reads CASILGEEAFF. The DNA reads as follows: TGTGCCAGTATCCTCGGGGAAGAAGCTTTCTTT.